Following are 20 T cell receptor beta chains from one sample sequenced in a study of blood T cell repertoires in COVID-19. Libraries were prepared by immunoSEQ multiplex PCR; TCRdb keeps only in-frame clonotypes and omits some of them. The sample lists 330,000 or so clones; over 75% were seen once. The sequencing input was PBMCs or T cells enriched from blood (not recorded which). These receptors were obtained from a man aged 40-55 years in a cohort exposed to, infected with or recovered from COVID-19 (not recorded which).

The CDR3 loop reads CASRATGGAEAFF. DNA of the CDR3: TGTGCCAGCAGAGCCACAGGGGGCGCTGAAGCTTTCTTT. V is TRBV2 and J is TRBJ1-1; 9 positions match TRBD1. This CDR3 has 13 residues. With V trimmed by 6 bases and J by 6 bases, 5 bases remained unmatched. The germline gives CDR1 SNHLY, CDR2 FYNNEI.

This chain uses TRBV2 with TRBJ2-6, with 7 bases lining up with TRBD1. Per germline, CDR1 SNHLY and CDR2 FYNNEI. The CDR3 spans 16 residues. After removal of 6 bases from V and 0 bases from J, the junction contained 5 bases not matched to a gene. The CDR3 sequence: CASRTGTYSGANVLTF. CDR3 in DNA: TGTGCCAGCAGGACAGGGACATACTCTGGGGCCAACGTCCTGACTTTC.

The rearrangement links TRBV7-9 to TRBJ2-5; tentative D call: TRBD1 (5 bases). V lost 5 bases, J lost 3 bases, and 13 bases lay in between. CDR1 is SEHNR and CDR2 is FQNEAQ in the germline V gene (reference sequence). This CDR3 spans 14 amino acids. CDR3 protein: CASSEGHRKETQYF. CDR3 nucleotides: TGTGCCAGCAGCGAAGGACATCGTAAAGAGACCCAGTACTTC.

The gene calls are TRBV7-2 and TRBJ2-3, with D unclear. Trimming pared 1 base from V and 0 bases from J, leaving 11 bases between. The CDR3 totals 16 residues. Per the germline V gene, CDR1 is SGHTA and CDR2 is FQGNSA. The CDR3 loop is CASSLGTSWSTDTQYF. CDR3 in DNA: TGTGCCAGCAGCTTAGGCACATCGTGGAGCACAGATACGCAGTATTTT.

J is TRBJ2-1 and V is TRBV4-1; unclear D gene. Between the trimmed V and J ends, which lost 0 bases and 9 bases, there was a span of 12 bases. Germline V CDR1 and CDR2: MGHRA, YSYEKL. The CDR3 length is 14 residues. The CDR3 DNA is TGCGCCAGCAGCCAAGATCCCCCGGTTAGTGAGCAGTTCTTC. This translates into CASSQDPPVSEQFF.

The rearrangement links TRBV4-1 to TRBJ2-1; a weak D match, TRBD1 (6 bases). The CDR3 length is 15 residues. V shed 1 base and J shed 6 bases, with 13 bases lying between them. Germline CDR1 and CDR2: MGHRA and YSYEKL. CDR3 residues: CASSQVGAWGNEQFF. CDR3 DNA: TGCGCCAGCAGCCAAGTGGGGGCTTGGGGCAATGAGCAGTTCTTC.

The rearrangement uses TRBV5-6 and TRBJ2-3; 14 positions agree with TRBD2. The CDR3 is 15 residues long. Germline loops: CDR1 SGHDT, CDR2 YYEEEE. V lost 5 bases and J lost 4; bases outside the gene matches: 3. The CDR3 region has the DNA TGTGCCAGCAGTAGGGGACTAGCGGGAGCAGATACGCAGTATTTT. Translated: CASSRGLAGADTQYF. The full variable domain, with the rest looked up from reference TRBV5-6 and TRBJ2-3, is DAGVTQSPTHLIKTRGQQVTLRCSPKSGHDTVSWYQQALGQGPQFIFQYYEEEERQRGNFPDRFSGHQFPNYSSELNVNALLLGDSALYLCASSRGLAGADTQYFGPGTRLTVL.

The chain is built from TRBV5-4 and TRBJ2-1; TRBD2 might be the D (5 bases). V lost 0 bases and J 0 bases, leaving 10 bases between the germline ends. Germline loops: CDR1 SGHNT, CDR2 YYREEE (reference sequence). This CDR3 contains 16 residues. CDR3 amino acids: CASSLGRVSSYNEQFF. For the CDR3, the DNA is TGTGCCAGCAGCTTGGGGCGGGTTAGCTCCTACAATGAGCAGTTCTTC.

V usage is TRBV5-1 and J usage is TRBJ1-4, with 8 nucleotides matching TRBD1. J gave up 4 bases and V 4 bases, and 3 bases lay outside the gene matches. Germline CDR1 is SGHRS and CDR2 is YFSETQ. The CDR3 has 14 amino acids. As DNA, the CDR3 is TGCGCCAGCAGCAGGGGACAGGTTAATGAAAAACTGTTTTTT. Residues: CASSRGQVNEKLFF.

The chain employs TRBV2 and TRBJ2-7; 7 bases are shared with TRBD2. The junction had 9 bases not matched to a gene; V was cut back by 7 bases and J by 6 bases. This CDR3 region has 13 residues. Germline values: CDR1 SNHLY, CDR2 FYNNEI. CDR3 amino acids: CASIGTILSEQYF. The CDR3 DNA reads TGTGCCAGCATCGGGACTATCCTGAGCGAGCAGTACTTC.

The rearrangement uses TRBV3-1 (or the pseudogene TRBV3-2) and TRBJ2-2, with 7 positions matching TRBD1. With 1 base clipped from V and 3 bases from J, the junction kept 2 bases outside the gene matches. This CDR3 is built from 15 residues. Per germline, CDR1 LGHDT and CDR2 YNNKEL (reference sequence). CDR3: CASSQGTGDTGELFF. DNA of the CDR3: TGTGCCAGCAGCCAAGGGACAGGCGACACCGGGGAGCTGTTTTTT.

The V gene is TRBV16, the J gene TRBJ1-2; the D gene is possibly TRBD1 (6 bases). Trimming cost V 2 bases and J 4 bases, with 11 bases left between them. This CDR3 has 14 residues. Germline V CDR1 and CDR2: KGHSY, FQNENV. CDR3: CASSQRGATYGYTF. For the CDR3, the DNA is TGTGCCAGCAGCCAACGGGGGGCAACCTATGGCTACACCTTC.

This clone was seen only once. V is TRBV29-1 and J is TRBJ2-1, with 15 bases matching TRBD2. V lost 6 bases, J lost 7 bases, and 7 bases stayed unmatched. CDR3 length equals 15 residues. Germline loops: CDR1 SQVTM, CDR2 ANQGSEA. CDR3 coding DNA: TGCAGCGTCAGGACTAGCGGGAGGGCCTGGAATGAGCAGTTCTTC. It codes for CSVRTSGRAWNEQFF.

The chain is built from TRBV6-4 and TRBJ2-1; 7 bases line up with TRBD2. The CDR3 is 16 amino acids. CDR1 is MRHNA and CDR2 is SNTAGT in the germline V gene. Trimming at V came to 3 bases and at J to 2 bases, leaving 7 bases not matched to a gene. The CDR3 here is CASSEHEGGPYNEQFF. In nucleotides, the CDR3 is TGTGCCAGCAGTGAGCACGAGGGAGGGCCCTACAATGAGCAGTTCTTC.

CDR3 bases: TGCGCCAGCAGCTTTCAGGGGGTTTTCTACGAGCAGTACTTC. Residues: CASSFQGVFYEQYF. The chain carries TRBV5-1 and TRBJ2-7; 7 nucleotides match TRBD1. The CDR3 totals 14 residues. CDR1 SGHRS and CDR2 YFSETQ come from the germline V gene. Trimming at V came to 2 bases and at J to 3 bases, leaving 5 bases not matched to a gene.

This clone turned up a few times. This sequence joins TRBV5-1 and TRBJ2-1, with 11 bases matching TRBD2. Per germline, CDR1 SGHRS and CDR2 YFSETQ. This CDR3 has 17 residues. Trimming took 2 bases from V and 7 from J; bases not matched to a gene: 11. The CDR3 nucleotides read TGCGCCAGCAGCTTAAGGACTAGCGGGCTTCTTCAAAATGAGCAGTTCTTC. Protein sequence: CASSLRTSGLLQNEQFF.

This clone appeared a few times. The chain carries TRBV6-5 and TRBJ2-7; D gene ambiguous. CDR1 and CDR2 (germline): MNHEY, SVGAGI. V lost 6 bases and J lost 0, with 12 bases in between. The CDR3 has 14 amino acids. CDR3 sequence reads: CASSRGMSSYEQYF. CDR3 coding DNA: TGTGCCAGCAGCCGTGGTATGAGCTCCTACGAGCAGTACTTC.

This clone came up once. The rearrangement links TRBV5-1 to TRBJ2-7; perhaps TRBD2 as D (5 bases). Germline CDR1 and CDR2: SGHRS and YFSETQ. Trimming pared 5 bases from V and 0 bases from J, leaving 12 bases between. The length of the CDR3 is 14 residues. The CDR3 is CASRGAESSYEQYF. The CDR3 bases are TGCGCCAGCAGAGGAGCGGAAAGCTCCTACGAGCAGTACTTC.

The sample holds one count of this clone. The V gene is TRBV19, the J gene TRBJ2-1; tentative D call: TRBD2 (6 bases). The V end lost 2 bases, the J end lost 6 bases, and 17 bases lay between the germline ends. Germline V gene sequence: CDR1 LNHDA, CDR2 SQIVND (reference sequence). The CDR3 is made up of 16 amino acids. Written as DNA, the CDR3 is TGTGCCAGTAGTATAAGCCCCGGGAGTCGTACCAATGAGCAGTTCTTC. This gives the protein CASSISPGSRTNEQFF.

The chain links TRBV19 to TRBJ2-1, with unresolved D. Trimming removed 5 bases from V and 15 bases from J, with 17 bases in between. The CDR3 covers 12 residues. Per the germline V gene, CDR1 is LNHDA and CDR2 is SQIVND (reference sequence). CDR3 sequence (DNA): TGTGCCAGTAGTCCCCATCTGAATATGGCGTTCTTC. The encoded protein is CASSPHLNMAFF.